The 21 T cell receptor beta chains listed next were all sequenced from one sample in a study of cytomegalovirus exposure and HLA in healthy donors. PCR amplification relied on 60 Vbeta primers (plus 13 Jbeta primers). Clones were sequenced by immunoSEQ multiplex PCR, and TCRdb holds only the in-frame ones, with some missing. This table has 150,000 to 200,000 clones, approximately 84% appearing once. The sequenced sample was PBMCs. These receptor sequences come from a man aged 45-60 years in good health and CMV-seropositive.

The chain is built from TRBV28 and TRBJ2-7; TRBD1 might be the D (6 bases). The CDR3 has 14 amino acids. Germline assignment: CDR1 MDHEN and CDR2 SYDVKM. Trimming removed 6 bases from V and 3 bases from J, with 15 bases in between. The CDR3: CASRVDTGIYEQYF. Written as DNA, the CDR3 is TGTGCCAGCAGAGTTGACACAGGGATCTACGAGCAGTACTTC.

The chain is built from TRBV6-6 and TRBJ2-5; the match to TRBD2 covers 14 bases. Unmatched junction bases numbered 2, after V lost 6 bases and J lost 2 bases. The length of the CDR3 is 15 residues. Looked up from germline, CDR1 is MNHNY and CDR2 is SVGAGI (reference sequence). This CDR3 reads CASRRTSGGQETQYF. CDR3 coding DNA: TGTGCCAGCAGAAGGACTAGCGGGGGGCAAGAGACCCAGTACTTC.

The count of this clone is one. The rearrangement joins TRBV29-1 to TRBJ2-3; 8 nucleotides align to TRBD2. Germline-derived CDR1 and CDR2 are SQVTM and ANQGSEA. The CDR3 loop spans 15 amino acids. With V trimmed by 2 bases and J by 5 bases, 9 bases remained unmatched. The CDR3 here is CSVERPGGAGDTQYF. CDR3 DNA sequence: TGCAGCGTTGAACGACCCGGGGGGGCCGGAGATACGCAGTATTTT.

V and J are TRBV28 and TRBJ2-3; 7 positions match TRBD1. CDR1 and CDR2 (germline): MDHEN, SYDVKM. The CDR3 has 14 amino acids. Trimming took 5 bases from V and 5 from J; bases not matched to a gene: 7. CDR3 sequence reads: CASSGRGRGDTQYF. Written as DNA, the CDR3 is TGTGCCAGCAGTGGAAGGGGGCGAGGAGATACGCAGTATTTT. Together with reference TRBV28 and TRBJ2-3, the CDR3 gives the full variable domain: DVKVTQSSRYLVKRTGEKVFLECVQDMDHENMFWYRQDPGLGLRLIYFSYDVKMKEKGDIPEGYSVSREKKERFSLILESASTNQTSMYLCASSGRGRGDTQYFGPGTRLTVL.

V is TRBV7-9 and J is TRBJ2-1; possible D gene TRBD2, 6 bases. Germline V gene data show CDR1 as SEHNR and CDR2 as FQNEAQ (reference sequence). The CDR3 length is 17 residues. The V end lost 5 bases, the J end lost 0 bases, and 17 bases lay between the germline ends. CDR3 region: CASSPLEGRSSYNEQFF. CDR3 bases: TGTGCCAGCAGCCCGCTGGAGGGGCGGAGCTCCTACAATGAGCAGTTCTTC.

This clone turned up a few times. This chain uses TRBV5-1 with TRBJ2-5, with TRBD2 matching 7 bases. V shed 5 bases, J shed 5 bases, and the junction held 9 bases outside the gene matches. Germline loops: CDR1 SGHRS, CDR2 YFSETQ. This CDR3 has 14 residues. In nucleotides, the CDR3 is TGCGCCAGCAGACCGAACCCCGGGGGGGAGACCCAGTACTTC. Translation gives CASRPNPGGETQYF.

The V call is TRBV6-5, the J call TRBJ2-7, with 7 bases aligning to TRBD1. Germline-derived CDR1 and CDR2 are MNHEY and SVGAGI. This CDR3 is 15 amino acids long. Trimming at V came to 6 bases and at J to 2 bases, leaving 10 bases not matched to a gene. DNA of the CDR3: TGTGCCAGCAGCCGCACAGGGGCCCAGCCCTACGAGCAGTACTTC. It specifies CASSRTGAQPYEQYF.

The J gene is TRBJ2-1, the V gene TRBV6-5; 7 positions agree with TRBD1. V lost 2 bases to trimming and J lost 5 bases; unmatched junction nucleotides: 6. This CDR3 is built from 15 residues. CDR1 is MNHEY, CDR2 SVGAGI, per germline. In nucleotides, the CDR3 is TGTGCCAGCAGTTACGGAACAGGGGCCAACAATGAGCAGTTCTTC. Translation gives CASSYGTGANNEQFF.

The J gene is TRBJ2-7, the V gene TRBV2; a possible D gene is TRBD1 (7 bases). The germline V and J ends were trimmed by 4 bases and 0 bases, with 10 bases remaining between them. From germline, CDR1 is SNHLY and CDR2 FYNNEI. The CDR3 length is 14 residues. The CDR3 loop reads CASSARDSSYEQYF. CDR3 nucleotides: TGTGCCAGCAGTGCGCGGGACAGCTCCTACGAGCAGTACTTC.

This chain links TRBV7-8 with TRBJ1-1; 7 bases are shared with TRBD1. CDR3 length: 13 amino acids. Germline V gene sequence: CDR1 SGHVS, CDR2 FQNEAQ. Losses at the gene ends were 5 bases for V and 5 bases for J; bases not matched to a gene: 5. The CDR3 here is CASSPWTGTEAFF. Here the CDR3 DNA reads TGTGCCAGCAGCCCATGGACAGGAACTGAAGCTTTCTTT.

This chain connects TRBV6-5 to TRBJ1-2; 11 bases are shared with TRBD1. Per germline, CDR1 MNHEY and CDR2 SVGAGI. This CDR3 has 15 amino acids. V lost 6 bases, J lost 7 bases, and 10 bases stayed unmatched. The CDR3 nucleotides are TGTGCCAGCAGGCGGACAGGGGGCCGGAAAATTGGCTACACCTTC. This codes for CASRRTGGRKIGYTF.

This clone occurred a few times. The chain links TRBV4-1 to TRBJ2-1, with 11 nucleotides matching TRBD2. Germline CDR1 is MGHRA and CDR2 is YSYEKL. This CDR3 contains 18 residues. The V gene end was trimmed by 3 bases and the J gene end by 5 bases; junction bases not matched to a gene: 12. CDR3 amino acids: CASSHLGLAGGVHNEQFF. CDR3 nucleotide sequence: TGCGCCAGCAGCCACCTGGGGCTAGCGGGAGGAGTCCACAATGAGCAGTTCTTC.

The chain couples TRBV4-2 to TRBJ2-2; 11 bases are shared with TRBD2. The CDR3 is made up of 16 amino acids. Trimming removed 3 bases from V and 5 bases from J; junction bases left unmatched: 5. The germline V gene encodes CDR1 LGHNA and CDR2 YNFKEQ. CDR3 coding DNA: TGTGCCAGCAGCCACTGGACTAGCGGGCCAACCGGGGAGCTGTTTTTT. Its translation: CASSHWTSGPTGELFF.

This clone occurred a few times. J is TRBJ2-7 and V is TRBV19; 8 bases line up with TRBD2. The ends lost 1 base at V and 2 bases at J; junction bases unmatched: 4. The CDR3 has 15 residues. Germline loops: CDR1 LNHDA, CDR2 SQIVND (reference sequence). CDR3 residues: CASSIGTGGAYEQYF. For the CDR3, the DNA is TGTGCCAGTAGTATAGGGACGGGAGGGGCCTACGAGCAGTACTTC. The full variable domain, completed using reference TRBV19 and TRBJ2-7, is DGGITQSPKYLFRKEGQNVTLSCEQNLNHDAMYWYRQDPGQGLRLIYYSQIVNDFQKGDIAEGYSVSREKKESFPLTVTSAQKNPTAFYLCASSIGTGGAYEQYFGPGTRLTVT.

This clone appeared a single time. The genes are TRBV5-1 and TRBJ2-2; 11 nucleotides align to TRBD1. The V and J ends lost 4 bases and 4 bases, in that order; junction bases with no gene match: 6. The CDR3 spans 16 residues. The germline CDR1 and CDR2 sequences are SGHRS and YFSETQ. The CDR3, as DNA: TGCGCCAGCAGCAAGGACAGGGGGCGATTCACCGGGGAGCTGTTTTTT. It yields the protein CASSKDRGRFTGELFF.

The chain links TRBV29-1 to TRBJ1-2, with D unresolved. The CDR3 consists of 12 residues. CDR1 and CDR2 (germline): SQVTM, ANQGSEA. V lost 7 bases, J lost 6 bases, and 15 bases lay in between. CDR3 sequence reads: CSDGGMVDGYTF. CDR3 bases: TGCAGCGACGGAGGGATGGTAGATGGCTACACCTTC.

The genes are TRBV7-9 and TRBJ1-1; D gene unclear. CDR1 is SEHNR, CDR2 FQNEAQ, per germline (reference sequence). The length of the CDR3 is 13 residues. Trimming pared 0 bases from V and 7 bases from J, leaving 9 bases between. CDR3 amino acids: CASSLASAGEAFF. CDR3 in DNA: TGTGCCAGCAGCTTAGCATCAGCAGGTGAAGCTTTCTTT. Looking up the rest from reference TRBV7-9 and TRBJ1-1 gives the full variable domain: DTGVSQNPRHKITKRGQNVTFRCDPISEHNRLYWYRQTLGQGPEFLTYFQNEAQLEKSRLLSDRFSAERPKGSFSTLEIQRTEQGDSAMYLCASSLASAGEAFFGQGTRLTVV.

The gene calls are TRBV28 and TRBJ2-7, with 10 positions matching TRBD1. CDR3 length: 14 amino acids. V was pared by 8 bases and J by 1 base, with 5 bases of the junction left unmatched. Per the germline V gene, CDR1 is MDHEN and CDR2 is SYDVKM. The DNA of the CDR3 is TGTGCCAGCCTGGACAGGGGGTGGTCCTACGAGCAGTACTTC. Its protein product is CASLDRGWSYEQYF.

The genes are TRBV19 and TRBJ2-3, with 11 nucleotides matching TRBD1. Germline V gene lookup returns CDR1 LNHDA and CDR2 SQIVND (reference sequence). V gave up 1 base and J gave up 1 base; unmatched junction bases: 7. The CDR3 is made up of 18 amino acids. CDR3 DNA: TGTGCCAGTAGTATAGTAGGGACAGGGGGATATGGCACAGATACGCAGTATTTT. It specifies CASSIVGTGGYGTDTQYF.

The CDR3 spells CASSQIPASGSSYEQYF. CDR3 DNA sequence: TGCGCCAGCAGCCAAATCCCCGCTAGCGGGAGCTCCTACGAGCAGTACTTC. The gene calls are TRBV4-3 and TRBJ2-7; TRBD2 aligns across 10 bases. From germline, CDR1 is LGHNA and CDR2 YSLEER. V dropped 2 bases and J dropped 0; count of bases not matched to a gene: 7. The CDR3 has 17 residues.

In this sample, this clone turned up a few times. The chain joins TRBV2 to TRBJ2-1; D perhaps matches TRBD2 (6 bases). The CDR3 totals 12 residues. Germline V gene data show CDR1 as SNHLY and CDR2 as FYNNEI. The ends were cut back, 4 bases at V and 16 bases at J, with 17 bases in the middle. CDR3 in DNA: TGTGCCAGCAGTGTCCAGGACGCGGGGTATTTCTTC. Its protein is CASSVQDAGYFF.